The 10 T cell receptor beta chains listed next were all sequenced from one sample in a study of blood T cells in healthy people across ages. Primers used in a second PCR of about 6 to 11 cycles were a sample-barcoded 5' primer and a J-beta primer mix. MiXCR was run by TCRdb on the 5' RACE reads, yielding one entry per CDR3 protein. The sample includes fewer than 900,000 distinct CDR3 sequences, 45% to 50% of them seen just once. The specimen was blood. These receptors all stem from a woman aged 60-75 years in good health.

The chain combines TRBV3-1 with TRBJ2-7; D is ambiguous. Germline lookup yields CDR1 LGHDT and CDR2 YNNKEL (reference sequence). Trimming removed 0 bases at V and 3 bases at J, with 9 bases between. The CDR3 totals 14 residues. The CDR3 nucleotides are TGTGCCAGCAGCCAAGAAGACTGGAGCTACGAGCAGTACTTC. It is translated as CASSQEDWSYEQYF.

This clonotype appeared many times. This chain links TRBV29-1 with TRBJ2-5; 8 bases fit TRBD2. Unmatched junction bases numbered 11, after V lost 6 bases and J lost 2 bases. CDR1 SQVTM and CDR2 ANQGSEA come from the germline V gene. CDR3 length: 15 amino acids. CDR3 loop: CSVAGGRGTQETQYF. The CDR3 coding sequence is TGCAGCGTCGCGGGGGGCAGGGGTACGCAAGAGACCCAGTACTTC.

This clonotype was counted between two and nine times. The chain recombines TRBV28 with TRBJ2-3; 12 bases align to TRBD2. The V gene end was trimmed by 5 bases and the J gene end by 0 bases; junction bases not matched to a gene: 6. CDR1 is MDHEN, CDR2 SYDVKM, per germline. The CDR3 is made up of 17 amino acids. In DNA form, the CDR3 reads TGTGCCAGCAGTCGGGCTAGCGGGAGGGCTAGCACAGATACGCAGTATTTT. This encodes CASSRASGRASTDTQYF.

A few counts support this clonotype. V is TRBV29-1 and J is TRBJ2-7, with D possibly being TRBD1 (6 bases). Germline CDR1 SQVTM, CDR2 ANQGSEA. The germline V and J ends were trimmed by 5 bases and 4 bases, with 9 bases remaining between them. This CDR3 has 11 amino acids. The chain's CDR3 is CSVLQGYEQYF. The DNA of the CDR3 is TGCAGCGTTCTACAGGGATACGAGCAGTACTTC.

The chain has TRBV4-3 and TRBJ2-5; 9 bases align to TRBD2. The germline CDR1 and CDR2 sequences are LGHNA and YSLEER. The CDR3 is 15 residues long. V gave up 4 bases and J gave up 12 bases; unmatched junction bases: 15. The DNA of the CDR3 is TGCGCCAGCAGCCGGGAGGCTAGCGGGGACTACGAGAAGTACTTC. Amino acid sequence: CASSREASGDYEKYF.

The chain couples TRBV5-1 to TRBJ1-1; 9 bases align to TRBD1. The CDR3 is made up of 14 amino acids. Germline-derived CDR1 and CDR2 are SGHRS and YFSETQ. Trimming cost V 0 bases and J 4 bases; bases outside gene matches: 1. DNA for the CDR3: TGCGCCAGCAGCTTGGTACAGGGGGCCACTGAAGCTTTCTTT. It translates to CASSLVQGATEAFF.

In regard to this clonotype: Possible read error: a much larger clone is one base away. The CDR3 nucleotides are TGTGCCAGCAACTTTGGGAGGAGCTCCTACAATGAGCAGTTCTTC. Translating it yields CASNFGRSSYNEQFF. J is TRBJ2-1 and V is TRBV7-2; possible D gene TRBD2, 6 bases. V lost 7 bases to trimming and J lost 0 bases, with 13 bases between them. Germline values: CDR1 SGHTA, CDR2 FQGNSA. The CDR3 extends over 15 amino acids.

This chain connects TRBV7-2 to TRBJ2-5, with D tentatively TRBD2 (6 bases). Trimming cost V 2 bases and J 0 bases, with 13 bases left between them. The CDR3 is 16 amino acids. Germline-derived CDR1 and CDR2 are SGHTA and FQGNSA. The CDR3 sequence is CASSLMAAGYQETQYF. The CDR3 region has the DNA TGTGCCAGCAGCTTAATGGCCGCGGGGTACCAAGAGACCCAGTACTTC.

The chain employs TRBV6-6 and TRBJ2-5; possible D gene TRBD2, 5 bases. Near its end, the DNA agrees better with TRBJ2-4, so the J call may be wrong. In germline, CDR1 is MNHNY, CDR2 SVGAGI (reference sequence). The CDR3 covers 14 residues. The CDR3 DNA follows: TGTGCCAGCAGTCGAATGCCGGAGGCGAACATTCAGTACTTC. This gives the protein CASSRMPEANIQYF.

This clonotype occurred a few times. J is TRBJ2-5 and V is TRBV6-6, with D perhaps matching TRBD1 (6 bases). Near its end, the DNA agrees better with TRBJ2-7, so the J call may be wrong. The CDR3 is 13 amino acids. The V gene's germline CDR1 is MNHNY and CDR2 SVGAGI (reference sequence). The DNA for the CDR3 is TGTGCCAGCAGGGGTGGACAGATATACGAGCAGTACTTC. Translation gives CASRGGQIYEQYF.